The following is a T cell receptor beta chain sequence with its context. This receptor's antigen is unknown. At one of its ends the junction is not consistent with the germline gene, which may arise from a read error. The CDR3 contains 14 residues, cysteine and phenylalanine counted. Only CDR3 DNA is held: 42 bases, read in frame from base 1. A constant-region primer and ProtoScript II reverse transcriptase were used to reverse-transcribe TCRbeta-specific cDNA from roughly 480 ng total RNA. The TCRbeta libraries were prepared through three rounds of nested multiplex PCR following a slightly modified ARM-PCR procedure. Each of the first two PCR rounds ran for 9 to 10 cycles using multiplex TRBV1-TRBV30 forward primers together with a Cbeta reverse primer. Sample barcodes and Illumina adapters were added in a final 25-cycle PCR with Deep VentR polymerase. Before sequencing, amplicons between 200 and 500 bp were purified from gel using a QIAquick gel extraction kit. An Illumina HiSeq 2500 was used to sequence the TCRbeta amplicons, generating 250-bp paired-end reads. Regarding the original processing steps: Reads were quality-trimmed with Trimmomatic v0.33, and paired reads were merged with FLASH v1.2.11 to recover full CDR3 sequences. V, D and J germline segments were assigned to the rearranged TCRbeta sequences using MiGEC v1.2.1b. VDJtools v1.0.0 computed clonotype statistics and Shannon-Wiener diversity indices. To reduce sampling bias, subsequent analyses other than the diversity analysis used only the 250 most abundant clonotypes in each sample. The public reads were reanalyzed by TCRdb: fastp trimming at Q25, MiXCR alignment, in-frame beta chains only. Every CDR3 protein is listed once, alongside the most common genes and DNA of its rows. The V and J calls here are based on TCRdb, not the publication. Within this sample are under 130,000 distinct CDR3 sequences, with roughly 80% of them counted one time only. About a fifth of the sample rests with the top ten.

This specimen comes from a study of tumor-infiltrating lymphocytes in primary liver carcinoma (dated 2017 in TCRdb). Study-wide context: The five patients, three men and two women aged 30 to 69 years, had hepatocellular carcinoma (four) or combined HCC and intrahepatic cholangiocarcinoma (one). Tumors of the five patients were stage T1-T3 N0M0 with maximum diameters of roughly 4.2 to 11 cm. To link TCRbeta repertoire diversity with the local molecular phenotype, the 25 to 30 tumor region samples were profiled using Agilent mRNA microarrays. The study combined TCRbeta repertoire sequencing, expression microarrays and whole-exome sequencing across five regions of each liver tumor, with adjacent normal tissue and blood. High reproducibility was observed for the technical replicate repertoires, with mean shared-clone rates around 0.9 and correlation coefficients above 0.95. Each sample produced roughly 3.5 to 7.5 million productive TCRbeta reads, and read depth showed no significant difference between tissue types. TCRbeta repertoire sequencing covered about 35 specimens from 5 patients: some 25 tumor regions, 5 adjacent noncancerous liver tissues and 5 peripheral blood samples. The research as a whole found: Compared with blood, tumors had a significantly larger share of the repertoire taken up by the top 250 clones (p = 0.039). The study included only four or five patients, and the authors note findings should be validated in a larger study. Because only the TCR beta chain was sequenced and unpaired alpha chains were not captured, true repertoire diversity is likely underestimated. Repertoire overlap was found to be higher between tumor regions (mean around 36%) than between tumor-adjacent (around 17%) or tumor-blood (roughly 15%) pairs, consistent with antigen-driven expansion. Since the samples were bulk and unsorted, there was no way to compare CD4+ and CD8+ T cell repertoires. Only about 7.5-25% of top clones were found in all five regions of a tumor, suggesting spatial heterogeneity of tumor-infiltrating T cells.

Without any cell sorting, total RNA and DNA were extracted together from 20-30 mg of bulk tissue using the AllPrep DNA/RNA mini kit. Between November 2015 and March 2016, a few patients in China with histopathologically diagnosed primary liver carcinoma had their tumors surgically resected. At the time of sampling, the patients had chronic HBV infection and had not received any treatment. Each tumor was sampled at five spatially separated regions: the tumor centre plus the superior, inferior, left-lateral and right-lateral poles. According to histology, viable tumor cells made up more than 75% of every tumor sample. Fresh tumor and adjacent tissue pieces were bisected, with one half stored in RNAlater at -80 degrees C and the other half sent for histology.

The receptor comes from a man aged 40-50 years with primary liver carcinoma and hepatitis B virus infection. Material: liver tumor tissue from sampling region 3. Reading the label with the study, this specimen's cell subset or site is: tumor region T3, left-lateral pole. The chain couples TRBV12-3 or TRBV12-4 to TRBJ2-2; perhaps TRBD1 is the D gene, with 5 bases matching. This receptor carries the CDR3 CASMETVNTGELFF. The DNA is TGTGCCAGCATGGAGACAGTGAACACAGGGGAGCTGTTTTTT.